This T cell receptor beta chain was captured in a study of neurological immune-mediated disorders. General study findings and limits: CDR3 amino acid sequences of expanded clones were not shared across subjects, a result suggesting private repertoires in all groups.

The cDNA came from 5'RACE, which used 10-nucleotide random UMIs. TCRdb analysed the 5' RACE reads with MiXCR anew, one entry per CDR3 protein. The table lists around 25,000 distinct CDR3 sequences, 2% to 2.5% of them singletons, with around 2% in the top ten. Ten or more counts support this clonotype. Its specificity is not known. V was shortened by 3 bases and J by 2 bases, with 11 bases between the two germline ends. Germline CDR1 is DFQATT and CDR2 is SNEGSKA (reference sequence). The CDR3 runs 14 residues. Specimen: PBMCs. The chain carries TRBV20-1 and TRBJ1-5, with a weak D call TRBD1 (5 bases). This TCR was sampled from a woman in her forties or fifties with multiple sclerosis. CDR3: CSARGSRGNQPQHF. CDR3 coding DNA: TGCAGTGCTAGGGGGAGCAGGGGCAATCAGCCCCAGCATTTT.